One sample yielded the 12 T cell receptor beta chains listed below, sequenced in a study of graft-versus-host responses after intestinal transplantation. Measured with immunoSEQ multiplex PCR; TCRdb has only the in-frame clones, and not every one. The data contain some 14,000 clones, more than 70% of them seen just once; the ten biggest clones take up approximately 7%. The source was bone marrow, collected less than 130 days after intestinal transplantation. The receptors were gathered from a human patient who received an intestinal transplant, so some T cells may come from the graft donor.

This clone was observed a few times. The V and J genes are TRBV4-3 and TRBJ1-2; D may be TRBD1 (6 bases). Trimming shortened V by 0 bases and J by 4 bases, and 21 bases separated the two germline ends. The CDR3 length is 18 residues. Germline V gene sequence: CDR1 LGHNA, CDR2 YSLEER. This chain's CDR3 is CASSQDLLVRGGIYGYTF. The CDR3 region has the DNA TGCGCCAGCAGCCAAGACCTCTTAGTAAGGGGGGGCATCTATGGCTACACCTTC.

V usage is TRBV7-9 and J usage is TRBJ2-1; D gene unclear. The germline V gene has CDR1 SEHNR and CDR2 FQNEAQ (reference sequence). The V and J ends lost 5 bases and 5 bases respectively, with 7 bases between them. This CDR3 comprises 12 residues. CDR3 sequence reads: CASSQFDNEQFF. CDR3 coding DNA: TGTGCCAGCAGCCAGTTTGACAATGAGCAGTTCTTC. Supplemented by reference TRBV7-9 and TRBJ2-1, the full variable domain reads DTGVSQNPRHKITKRGQNVTFRCDPISEHNRLYWYRQTLGQGPEFLTYFQNEAQLEKSRLLSDRFSAERPKGSFSTLEIQRTEQGDSAMYLCASSQFDNEQFFGPGTRLTVL.

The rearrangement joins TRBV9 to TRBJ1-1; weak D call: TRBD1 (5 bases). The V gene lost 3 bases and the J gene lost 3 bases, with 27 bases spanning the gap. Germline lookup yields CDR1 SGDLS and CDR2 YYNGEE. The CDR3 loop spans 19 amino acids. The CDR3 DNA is TGTGCCAGCAGCGCAAGCGGGGGATATCAAGAAAGTGAGGACACTGAAGCTTTCTTT. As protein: CASSASGGYQESEDTEAFF.

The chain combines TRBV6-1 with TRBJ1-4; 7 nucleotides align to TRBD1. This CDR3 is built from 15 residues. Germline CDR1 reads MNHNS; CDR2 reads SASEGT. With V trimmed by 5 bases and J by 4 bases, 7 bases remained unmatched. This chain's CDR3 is CASSPTGQSNEKLFF. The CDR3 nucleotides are TGTGCCAGCAGTCCAACGGGACAGAGTAATGAAAAACTGTTTTTT.

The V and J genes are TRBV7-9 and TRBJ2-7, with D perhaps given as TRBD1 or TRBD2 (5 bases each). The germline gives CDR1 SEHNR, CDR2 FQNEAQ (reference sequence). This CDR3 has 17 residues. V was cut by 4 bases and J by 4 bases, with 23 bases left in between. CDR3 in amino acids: CASSSYLGGASQYEQYF. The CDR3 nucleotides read TGTGCCAGCAGCTCCTACCTTGGGGGAGCCTCTCAATACGAGCAGTACTTC.

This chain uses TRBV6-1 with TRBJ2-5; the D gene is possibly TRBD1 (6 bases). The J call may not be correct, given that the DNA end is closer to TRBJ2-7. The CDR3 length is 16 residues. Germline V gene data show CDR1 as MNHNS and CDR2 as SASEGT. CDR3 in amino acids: CASSEASWGLTYEQYF. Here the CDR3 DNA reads TGTGCCAGCAGTGAAGCGAGCTGGGGGCTGACCTACGAGCAGTACTTC.

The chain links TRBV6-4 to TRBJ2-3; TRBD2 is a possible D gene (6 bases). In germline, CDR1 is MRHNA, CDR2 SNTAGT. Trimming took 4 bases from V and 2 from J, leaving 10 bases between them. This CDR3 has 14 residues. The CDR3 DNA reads TGTGCCAGCAGTGTTAGCGGTGACACAGATACGCAGTATTTT. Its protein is CASSVSGDTDTQYF.

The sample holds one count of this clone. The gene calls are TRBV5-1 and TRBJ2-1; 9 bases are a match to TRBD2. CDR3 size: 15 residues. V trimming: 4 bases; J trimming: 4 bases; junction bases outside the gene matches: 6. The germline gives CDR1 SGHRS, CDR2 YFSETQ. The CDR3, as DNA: TGCGCCAGCAGCCTATTAGCGGGAGAGTACAATGAGCAGTTCTTC. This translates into CASSLLAGEYNEQFF. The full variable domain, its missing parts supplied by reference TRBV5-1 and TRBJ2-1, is KAGVTQTPRYLIKTRGQQVTLSCSPISGHRSVSWYQQTPGQGLQFLFEYFSETQRNKGNFPGRFSGRQFSNSRSEMNVSTLELGDSALYLCASSLLAGEYNEQFFGPGTRLTVL.

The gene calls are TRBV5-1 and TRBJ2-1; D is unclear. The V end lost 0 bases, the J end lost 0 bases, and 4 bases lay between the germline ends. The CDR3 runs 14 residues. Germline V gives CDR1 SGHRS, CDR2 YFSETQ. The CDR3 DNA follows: TGCGCCAGCAGCTTGGACGTCTCCTACAATGAGCAGTTCTTC. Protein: CASSLDVSYNEQFF.

The CDR3 spells CASSQGGYEQYF. In DNA form, the CDR3 reads TGCGCCAGCAGCCAAGGCGGTTACGAGCAGTACTTC. The J gene is TRBJ2-7, the V gene TRBV4-1; D remains ambiguous. Trimming shortened V by 1 base and J by 4 bases, and 5 bases separated the two germline ends. Germline assignment: CDR1 MGHRA and CDR2 YSYEKL. The length of the CDR3 is 12 residues.

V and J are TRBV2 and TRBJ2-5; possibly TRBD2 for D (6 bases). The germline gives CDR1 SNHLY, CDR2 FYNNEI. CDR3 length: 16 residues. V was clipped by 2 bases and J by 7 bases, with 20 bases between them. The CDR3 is CASSERVLGGRGTQYF. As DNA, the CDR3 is TGTGCCAGCAGTGAACGGGTTTTGGGGGGAAGGGGGACCCAGTACTTC.

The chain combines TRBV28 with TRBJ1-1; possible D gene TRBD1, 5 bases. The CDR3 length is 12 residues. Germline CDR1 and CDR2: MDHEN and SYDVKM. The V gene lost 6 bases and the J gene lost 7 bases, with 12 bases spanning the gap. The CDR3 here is CASSLWGFEAFF. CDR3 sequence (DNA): TGTGCCAGCAGCCTATGGGGGTTTGAAGCTTTCTTT. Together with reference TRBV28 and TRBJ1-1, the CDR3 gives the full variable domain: DVKVTQSSRYLVKRTGEKVFLECVQDMDHENMFWYRQDPGLGLRLIYFSYDVKMKEKGDIPEGYSVSREKKERFSLILESASTNQTSMYLCASSLWGFEAFFGQGTRLTVV.